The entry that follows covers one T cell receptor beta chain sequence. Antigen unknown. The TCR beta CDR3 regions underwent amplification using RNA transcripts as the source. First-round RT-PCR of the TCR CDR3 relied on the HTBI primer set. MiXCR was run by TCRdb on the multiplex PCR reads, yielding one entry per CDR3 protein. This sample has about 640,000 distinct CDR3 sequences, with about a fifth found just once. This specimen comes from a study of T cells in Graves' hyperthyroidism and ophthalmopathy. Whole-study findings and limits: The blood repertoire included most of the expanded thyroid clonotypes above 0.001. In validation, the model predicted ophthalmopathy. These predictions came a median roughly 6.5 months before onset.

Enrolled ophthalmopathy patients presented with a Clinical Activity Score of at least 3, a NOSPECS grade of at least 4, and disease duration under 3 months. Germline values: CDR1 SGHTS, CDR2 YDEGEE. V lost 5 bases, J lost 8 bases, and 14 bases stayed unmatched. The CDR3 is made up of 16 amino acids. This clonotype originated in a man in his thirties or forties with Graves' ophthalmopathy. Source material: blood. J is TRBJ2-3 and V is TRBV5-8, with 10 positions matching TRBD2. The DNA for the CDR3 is TGTGCCAGCAGTAGGGGGGCCCTAGCGGGAGTCACTACGCAGTATTTT. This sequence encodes CASSRGALAGVTTQYF.